This TCR beta chain was sequenced during a study of shared clonotypes between healthy human individuals. As for the study in general: A couple of women and a few men aged 18 to 49 served as donors. Study results and limitations: Sharing across four donors was highest in naive CD4 (roughly 5%) and lowest in memory CD8 (about 0.4%).

Germline V lookup: CDR1 SGDLS, CDR2 YYNGEE. CDR3 length: 13 residues. V was pared by 0 bases and J by 6 bases, with 6 bases between. Method: immunoSEQ multiplex PCR; TCRdb's copy keeps in-frame clones and lacks some. The sample lists approximately 2.5 million clones; over 85% were seen once. This clone was seen just once. Its antigen is unidentified. Other DNA sequences within the sample encode an identical CDR3. The chain links TRBV9 to TRBJ2-2; tentatively, D is TRBD2 (5 bases). This receptor was identified in a man aged 18 to 30 in good health. Some clones in this sample may be carry-over from other donors' samples. The specimen was naive CD4+ T cells from PBMCs. Noted subset: CD45RA+ positively selected. For the CDR3, the DNA is TGTGCCAGCAGCGTAGCGGGATCCGGGGAGCTGTTTTTT. This encodes CASSVAGSGELFF.